This T cell receptor beta chain was identified in a study of OX40 agonist ivuxolimab in advanced cancers. The assay was immunoSEQ multiplex PCR, and TCRdb's table has in-frame clones only and misses some. The sample has 45,000 to 70,000 clones, about 88% seen once. In regard to this clone: Its target is not known.

Enrollment shut out patients with autoimmune disease history or systemic immunosuppression. Blood sampling was done at baseline, cycle 4 day 1, and cycle 7 day 1. Findings of the study overall: Expanded peripheral T-cell antigen specificity went undetermined.

The sequences come from CD4+ or CD8+ T cells sorted from blood, collected in a trial of the OX40 agonist ivuxolimab. The receptor's source is an adult with an advanced solid tumor such as melanoma, head and neck, liver or kidney cancer.

The CDR3 sequence: CATSRDGLYQETQYF. The CDR3 coding sequence is TGTGCCACCAGCAGAGACGGGCTGTACCAAGAGACCCAGTACTTC. The genes are TRBV15 and TRBJ2-5, with unresolved D. The V gene's germline CDR1 is LNHNV and CDR2 YYDKDF (reference sequence). This CDR3 comprises 15 residues. V was trimmed by 0 bases and J by 0 bases, leaving 8 bases between them.